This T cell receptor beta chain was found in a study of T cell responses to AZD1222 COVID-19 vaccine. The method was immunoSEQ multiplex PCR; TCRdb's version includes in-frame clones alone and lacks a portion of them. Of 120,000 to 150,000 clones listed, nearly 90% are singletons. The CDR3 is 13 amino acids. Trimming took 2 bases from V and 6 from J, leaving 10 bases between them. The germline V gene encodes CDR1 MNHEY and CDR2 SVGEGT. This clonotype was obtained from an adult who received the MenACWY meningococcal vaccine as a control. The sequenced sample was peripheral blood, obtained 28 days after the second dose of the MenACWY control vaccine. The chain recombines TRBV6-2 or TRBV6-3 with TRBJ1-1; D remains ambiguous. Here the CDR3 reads CASSYMGGAEAFF. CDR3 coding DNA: TGTGCCAGCAGTTACATGGGCGGGGCTGAAGCTTTCTTT.